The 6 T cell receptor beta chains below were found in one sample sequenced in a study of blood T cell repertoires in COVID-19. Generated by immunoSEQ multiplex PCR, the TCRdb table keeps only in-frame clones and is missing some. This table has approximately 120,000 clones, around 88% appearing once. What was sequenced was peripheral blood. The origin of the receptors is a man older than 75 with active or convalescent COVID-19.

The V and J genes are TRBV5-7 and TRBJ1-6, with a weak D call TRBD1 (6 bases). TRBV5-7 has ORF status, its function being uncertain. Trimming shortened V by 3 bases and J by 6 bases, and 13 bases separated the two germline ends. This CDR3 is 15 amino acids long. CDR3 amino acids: CASSCCGGSNSPLHF. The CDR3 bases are TGTGCCAGCAGCTGTTGTGGGGGCAGTAATTCACCCCTCCACTTT.

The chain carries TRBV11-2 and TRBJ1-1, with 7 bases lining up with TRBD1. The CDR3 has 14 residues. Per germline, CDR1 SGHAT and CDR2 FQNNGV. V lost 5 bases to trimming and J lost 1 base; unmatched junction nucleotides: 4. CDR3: CASSPGGKNTEAFF. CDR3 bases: TGTGCCAGCAGCCCAGGGGGGAAGAACACTGAAGCTTTCTTT.

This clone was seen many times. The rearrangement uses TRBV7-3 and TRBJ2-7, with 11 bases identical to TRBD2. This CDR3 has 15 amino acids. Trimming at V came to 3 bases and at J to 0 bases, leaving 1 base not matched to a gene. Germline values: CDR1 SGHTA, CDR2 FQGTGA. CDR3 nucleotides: TGTGCCAGCAGCTTTGGGACTAGCGGCTCCTACGAGCAGTACTTC. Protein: CASSFGTSGSYEQYF.

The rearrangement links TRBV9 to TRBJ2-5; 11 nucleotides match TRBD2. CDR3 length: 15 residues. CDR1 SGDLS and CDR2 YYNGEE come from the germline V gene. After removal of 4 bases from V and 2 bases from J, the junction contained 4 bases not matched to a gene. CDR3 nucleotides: TGTGCCAGCAGCCCAGGGACTAGCGGACAAGAGACCCAGTACTTC. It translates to CASSPGTSGQETQYF.

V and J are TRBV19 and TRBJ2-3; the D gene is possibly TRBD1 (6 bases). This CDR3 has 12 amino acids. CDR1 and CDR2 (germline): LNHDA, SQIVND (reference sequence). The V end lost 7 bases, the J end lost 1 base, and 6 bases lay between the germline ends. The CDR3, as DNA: TGTGCCAGTAACAGGGGCACAGATACGCAGTATTTT. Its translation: CASNRGTDTQYF.

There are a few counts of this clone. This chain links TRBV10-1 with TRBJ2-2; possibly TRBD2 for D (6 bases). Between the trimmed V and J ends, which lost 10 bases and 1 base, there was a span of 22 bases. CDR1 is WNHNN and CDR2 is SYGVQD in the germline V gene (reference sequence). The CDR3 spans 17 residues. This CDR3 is CATTGTAIFENTGELFF. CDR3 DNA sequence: TGCGCCACTACCGGGACTGCCATTTTTGAGAACACCGGGGAGCTGTTTTTT.